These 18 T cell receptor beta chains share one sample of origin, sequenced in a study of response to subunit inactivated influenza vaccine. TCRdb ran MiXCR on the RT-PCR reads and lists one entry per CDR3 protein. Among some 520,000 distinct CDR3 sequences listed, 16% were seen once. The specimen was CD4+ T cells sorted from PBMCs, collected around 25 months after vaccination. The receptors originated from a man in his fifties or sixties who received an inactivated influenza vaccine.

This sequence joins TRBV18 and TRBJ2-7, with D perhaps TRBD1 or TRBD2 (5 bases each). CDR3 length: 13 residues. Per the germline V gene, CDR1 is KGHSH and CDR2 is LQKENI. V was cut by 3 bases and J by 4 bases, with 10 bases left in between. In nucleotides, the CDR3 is TGTGCCAGCTCACCGGGGGTTCAGTACGAGCAGTACTTC. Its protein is CASSPGVQYEQYF.

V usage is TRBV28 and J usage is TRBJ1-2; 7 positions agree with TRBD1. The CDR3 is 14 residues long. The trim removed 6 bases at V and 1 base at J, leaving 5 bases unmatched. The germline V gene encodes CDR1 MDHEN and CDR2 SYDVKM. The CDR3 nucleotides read TGTGCCAGCAGGACAGGGAGCCTTAACTATGGCTACACCTTC. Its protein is CASRTGSLNYGYTF.

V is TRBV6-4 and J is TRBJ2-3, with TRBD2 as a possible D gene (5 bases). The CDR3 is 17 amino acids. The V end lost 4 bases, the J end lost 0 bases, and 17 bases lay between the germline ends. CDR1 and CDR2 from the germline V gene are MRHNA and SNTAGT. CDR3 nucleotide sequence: TGTGCCAGCAGTGCCCCCTGGGTTTGGACTAGCACAGATACGCAGTATTTT. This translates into CASSAPWVWTSTDTQYF.

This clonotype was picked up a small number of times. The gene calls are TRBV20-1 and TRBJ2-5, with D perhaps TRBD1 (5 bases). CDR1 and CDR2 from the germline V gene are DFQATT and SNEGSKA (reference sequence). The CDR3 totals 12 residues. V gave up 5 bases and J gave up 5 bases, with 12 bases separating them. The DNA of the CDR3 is TGCAGTGCTCCTAGACAGAGGGAGACCCAGTACTTC. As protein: CSAPRQRETQYF.

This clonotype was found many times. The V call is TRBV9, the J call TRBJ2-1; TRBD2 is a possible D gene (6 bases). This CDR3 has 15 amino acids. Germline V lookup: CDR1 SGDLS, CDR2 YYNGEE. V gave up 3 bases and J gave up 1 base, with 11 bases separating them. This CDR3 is CASSAAGPSYNEQFF. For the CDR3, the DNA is TGTGCCAGCAGCGCGGCGGGACCATCCTACAATGAGCAGTTCTTC. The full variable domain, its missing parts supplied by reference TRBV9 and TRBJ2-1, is DSGVTQTPKHLITATGQRVTLRCSPRSGDLSVYWYQQSLDQGLQFLIQYYNGEERAKGNILERFSAQQFPDLHSELNLSSLELGDSALYFCASSAAGPSYNEQFFGPGTRLTVL.

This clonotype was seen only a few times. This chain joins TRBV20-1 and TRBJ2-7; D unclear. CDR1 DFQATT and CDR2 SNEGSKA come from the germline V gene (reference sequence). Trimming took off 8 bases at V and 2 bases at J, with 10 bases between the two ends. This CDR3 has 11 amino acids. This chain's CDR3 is CSPTQAYEQYF. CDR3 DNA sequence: TGCAGTCCAACTCAGGCCTACGAGCAGTACTTC.

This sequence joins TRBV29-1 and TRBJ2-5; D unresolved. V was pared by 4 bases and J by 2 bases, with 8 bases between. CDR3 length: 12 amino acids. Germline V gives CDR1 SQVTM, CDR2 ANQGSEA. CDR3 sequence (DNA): TGCAGCGTTGTACATCCTCAAGAGACCCAGTACTTC. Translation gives CSVVHPQETQYF.

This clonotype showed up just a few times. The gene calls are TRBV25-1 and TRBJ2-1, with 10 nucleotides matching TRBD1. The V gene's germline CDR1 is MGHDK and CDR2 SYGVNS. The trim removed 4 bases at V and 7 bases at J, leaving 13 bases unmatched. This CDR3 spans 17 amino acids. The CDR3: CASSGGGQGRVKNEQFF. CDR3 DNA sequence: TGTGCCAGCAGTGGGGGGGGACAGGGGAGGGTGAAGAATGAGCAGTTCTTC.

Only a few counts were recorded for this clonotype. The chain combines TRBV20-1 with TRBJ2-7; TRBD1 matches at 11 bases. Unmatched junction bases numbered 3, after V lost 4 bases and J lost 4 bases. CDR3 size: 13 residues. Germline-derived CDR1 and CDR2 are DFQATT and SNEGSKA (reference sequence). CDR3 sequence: CSATGQGVYEQYF. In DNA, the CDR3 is TGCAGTGCTACGGGACAGGGGGTTTACGAGCAGTACTTC.

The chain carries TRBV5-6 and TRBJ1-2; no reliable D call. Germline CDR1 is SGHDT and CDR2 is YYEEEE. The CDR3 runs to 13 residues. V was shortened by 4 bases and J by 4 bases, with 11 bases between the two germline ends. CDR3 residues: CASSPSRVYGYTF. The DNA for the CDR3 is TGTGCCAGCAGCCCCTCCCGGGTCTATGGCTACACCTTC.

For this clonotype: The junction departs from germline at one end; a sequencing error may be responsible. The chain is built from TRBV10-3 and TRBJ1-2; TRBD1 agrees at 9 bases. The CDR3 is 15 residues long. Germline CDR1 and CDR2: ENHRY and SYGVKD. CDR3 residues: CAITGVDRGVYGYSF. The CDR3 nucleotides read TGTGCCATCACCGGGGTGGACAGGGGAGTCTATGGCTACTCCTTC.

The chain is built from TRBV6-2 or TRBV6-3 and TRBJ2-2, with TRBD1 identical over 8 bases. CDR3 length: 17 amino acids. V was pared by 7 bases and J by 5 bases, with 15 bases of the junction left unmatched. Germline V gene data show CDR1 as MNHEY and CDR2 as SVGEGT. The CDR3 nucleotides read TGTGCCAGCACTCCCGGACAGGGTCGAGCTTGGACCGGGGAGCTGTTTTTT. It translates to CASTPGQGRAWTGELFF.

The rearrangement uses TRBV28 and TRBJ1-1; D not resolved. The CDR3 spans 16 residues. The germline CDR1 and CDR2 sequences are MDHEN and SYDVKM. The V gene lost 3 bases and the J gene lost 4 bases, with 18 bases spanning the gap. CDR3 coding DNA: TGTGCCAGCAGTTTCATCACTTTCGCGAAGAGCACTGAAGCTTTCTTT. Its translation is CASSFITFAKSTEAFF. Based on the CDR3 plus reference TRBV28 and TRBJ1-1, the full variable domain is DVKVTQSSRYLVKRTGEKVFLECVQDMDHENMFWYRQDPGLGLRLIYFSYDVKMKEKGDIPEGYSVSREKKERFSLILESASTNQTSMYLCASSFITFAKSTEAFFGQGTRLTVV.

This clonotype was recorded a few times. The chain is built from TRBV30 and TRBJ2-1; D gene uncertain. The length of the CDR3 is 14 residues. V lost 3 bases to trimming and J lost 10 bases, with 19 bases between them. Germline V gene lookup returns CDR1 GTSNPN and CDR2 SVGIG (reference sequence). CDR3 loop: CAWRYRGPLGEQFF. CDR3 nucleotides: TGTGCCTGGAGGTATAGAGGCCCTTTGGGGGAGCAGTTCTTC. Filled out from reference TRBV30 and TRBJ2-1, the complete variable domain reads SQTIHQWPATLVQPVGSPLSLECTVEGTSNPNLYWYRQAAGRGLQLLFYSVGIGQISSEVPQNLSASRPQDRQFILSSKKLLLSDSGFYLCAWRYRGPLGEQFFGPGTRLTVL.

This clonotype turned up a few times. The CDR3 region has the DNA TGTGCCAGCAGTCCTGAGCGGGGCTCCTACAATGAGCAGTTCTTC. Translated, it gives CASSPERGSYNEQFF. The chain couples TRBV6-1 to TRBJ2-1, with TRBD2 matching over 7 bases. Per germline, CDR1 MNHNS and CDR2 SASEGT. The CDR3 totals 15 residues. The junction had 4 bases not matched to a gene; V was cut back by 5 bases and J by 0 bases.

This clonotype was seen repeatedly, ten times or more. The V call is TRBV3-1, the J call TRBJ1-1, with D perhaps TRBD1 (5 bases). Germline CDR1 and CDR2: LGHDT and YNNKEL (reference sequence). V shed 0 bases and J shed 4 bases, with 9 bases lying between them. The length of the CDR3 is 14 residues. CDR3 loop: CASSQERQSTEAFF. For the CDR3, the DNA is TGTGCCAGCAGCCAAGAGAGACAGTCCACTGAAGCTTTCTTT.

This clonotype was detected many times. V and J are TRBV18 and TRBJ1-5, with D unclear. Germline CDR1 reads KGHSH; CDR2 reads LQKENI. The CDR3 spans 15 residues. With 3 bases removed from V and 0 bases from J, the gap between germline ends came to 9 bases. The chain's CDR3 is CASSPLEGSNQPQHF. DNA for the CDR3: TGTGCCAGCTCACCTCTGGAGGGTAGCAATCAGCCCCAGCATTTT.

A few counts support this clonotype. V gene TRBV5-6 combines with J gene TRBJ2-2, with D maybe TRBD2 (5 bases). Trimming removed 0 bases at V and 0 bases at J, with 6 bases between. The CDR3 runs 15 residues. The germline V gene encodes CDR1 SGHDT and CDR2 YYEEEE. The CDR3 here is CASSLGLTNTGELFF. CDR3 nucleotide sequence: TGTGCCAGCAGCTTGGGACTAACGAACACCGGGGAGCTGTTTTTT.